One and the same sample provided the 32 T cell receptor beta chains below, sequenced in a study of breast tumors, draining lymph nodes, adjacent tissues. TCRdb reanalysed the multiplex PCR reads using MiXCR and keeps one entry per CDR3 protein. There are about 66,000 distinct CDR3 sequences in the sample; around 43% occur only once, and roughly 9.1% lies in the top ten. Specimen: breast tumor tissue. The source is a female donor with breast cancer. Some clones in this sample may be carry-over from other donors' samples.

This clonotype was picked up a small number of times. The V gene is TRBV15, the J gene TRBJ1-1; 8 bases map to TRBD1. V lost 4 bases to trimming and J lost 1 base; unmatched junction nucleotides: 5. The CDR3 covers 15 residues. Germline V gene lookup returns CDR1 LNHNV and CDR2 YYDKDF (reference sequence). CDR3 region: CATSTRTGPNTEAFF. CDR3 nucleotides: TGTGCCACCAGCACCAGGACAGGGCCGAACACTGAAGCTTTCTTT.

This clonotype was seen ten or more times. V is TRBV20-1 and J is TRBJ2-7; D not resolved. V was pared by 0 bases and J by 4 bases, with 13 bases between. Looked up from germline, CDR1 is DFQATT and CDR2 is SNEGSKA (reference sequence). The CDR3 is made up of 14 amino acids. The CDR3 protein is CSARDLSRKYEQYF. The CDR3 DNA sequence: TGCAGTGCTAGAGATCTCTCCCGCAAGTACGAGCAGTACTTC.

CDR3 bases: TGCGCCAGCAGCCTAGGGAGGATCACCATATATTTT. Protein: CASSLGRITIYF. The rearrangement joins TRBV4-1 to TRBJ1-3; D gene unclear. V was cut by 4 bases and J by 9 bases, with 10 bases left in between. Germline-derived CDR1 and CDR2 are MGHRA and YSYEKL. This CDR3 is 12 amino acids long.

This chain uses TRBV20-1 with TRBJ2-5, with 8 bases identical to TRBD2. J lost 3 bases, V lost 8 bases, and 11 bases had no gene match. The germline V gene has CDR1 DFQATT and CDR2 SNEGSKA (reference sequence). The CDR3 has 14 amino acids. CDR3 nucleotide sequence: TGCAGTACTGTAGCGGGAAGTTCCAAAGAGACCCAGTACTTC. Translated, it gives CSTVAGSSKETQYF.

On this clonotype: Possible read error: a much larger clone is one base away. The chain combines TRBV28 with TRBJ1-2, with D hard to call. This CDR3 has 14 residues. The germline V gene has CDR1 MDHEN and CDR2 SYDVKM. DNA of the CDR3: TGTGCCAGCAGTTTAAATCGACCCGTTAATGGCCACACCTTC. Protein sequence: CASSLNRPVNGHTF.

V usage is TRBV19 and J usage is TRBJ2-6; 9 nucleotides align to TRBD1. Trimming cost V 4 bases and J 4 bases; bases outside gene matches: 8. Germline CDR1 and CDR2: LNHDA and SQIVND (reference sequence). The CDR3 has 17 residues. As DNA, the CDR3 is TGTGCCAGTAGTAAGATACAGGGGGCAACAGGGGCCAACGTCCTGACTTTC. It codes for CASSKIQGATGANVLTF.

This clonotype has only a few counts. This sequence may be a read error, since a much larger clone differs from it by one base. This chain's CDR3 is CSADLTLSTATQYF. The CDR3 DNA sequence: TGCAGTGCCGATCTGACTCTTAGCACAGCTACGCAGTATTTT. The chain carries TRBV20-1 and TRBJ2-3, with no clear D. CDR3 length: 14 amino acids. Germline CDR1 is DFQATT and CDR2 is SNEGSKA (reference sequence).

On this clonotype itself: This may be a read error: a much more frequent sequence differs by one nucleotide. This sequence joins TRBV11-2 and TRBJ1-1, with a tentative D call TRBD1 (5 bases). Germline CDR1 reads SGHAT; CDR2 reads FQNNGV. The CDR3 has 13 residues. CDR3: CASSQQGGTEALF. CDR3 sequence (DNA): TGTGCCAGCAGCCAGCAGGGTGGGACTGAAGCTCTCTTT.

The count of this clonotype is one. The junction and the germline gene differ at one end; a read error may be behind it. The chain combines TRBV7-8 with TRBJ2-3; D ambiguous. CDR1 is SGHVS and CDR2 is FQNEAQ in the germline V gene. CDR3 length: 15 amino acids. Written as DNA, the CDR3 is TGTGCCAGCAGCTTAGAAGGCAGCCCCGCCGATACGCAGTATTTC. Translated, it gives CASSLEGSPADTQYF.

In the case of this clonotype: As the CDR3 is not closed by the conserved phenylalanine or tryptophan, this likely results from a read error. V and J are TRBV19 and TRBJ1-6; possible D gene TRBD1, 6 bases. This CDR3 comprises 16 residues. V shed 4 bases and J shed 6 bases, with 16 bases lying between them. Germline assignment: CDR1 LNHDA and CDR2 SQIVND (reference sequence). CDR3 DNA sequence: TGTGCCAGTAGTAGGGTGGGGGGCAGTAGTAATTCACCCCTCCACCTT. It is translated as CASSRVGGSSNSPLHL.

There are many counts of this clonotype. V and J are TRBV7-2 and TRBJ2-2; 9 bases align to TRBD1. CDR1 and CDR2 from the germline V gene are SGHTA and FQGNSA. The CDR3 runs to 16 residues. With 2 bases clipped from V and 3 bases from J, the junction kept 4 bases outside the gene matches. CDR3 sequence reads: CASSLNRGRDTGELFF. The CDR3 region has the DNA TGTGCCAGCAGCTTAAACAGGGGGCGAGACACCGGGGAGCTGTTTTTT.

A remark on this clonotype: The junction shows a germline mismatch at one end, possibly a read error. The chain is built from TRBV2 and TRBJ1-2, with D possibly matching TRBD1 (6 bases). This CDR3 is 15 amino acids long. Per germline, CDR1 SNHLY and CDR2 FYNNEI. CDR3 in DNA: TGTGCCAGCAGTGATTTGGCAGGGGTAACACACGGCTACGCCTTC. This gives the protein CASSDLAGVTHGYAF.

The rearrangement joins TRBV25-1 to TRBJ1-2, with D possibly TRBD1 on 6 matching bases. Germline CDR1 and CDR2: MGHDK and SYGVNS. Trimming removed 4 bases from V and 5 bases from J, with 23 bases in between. The CDR3 has 17 amino acids. CDR3 nucleotide sequence: TGTGCCAGCAGTGCTACCCCGGGGGGCAGCCCCTGGTATGGCTACACCTTC. Translation gives CASSATPGGSPWYGYTF.

As regards this clonotype: A much larger clone lies one base from this, so it may be a read error. The chain recombines TRBV5-8 with TRBJ2-1, with D unresolved. The V end lost 7 bases, the J end lost 6 bases, and 14 bases lay between the germline ends. This CDR3 is 13 amino acids long. Germline V gene lookup returns CDR1 SGHTS and CDR2 YDEGEE. CDR3 nucleotides: TGTGCCAGCGGCTCAGTAGGGTCCAATGAGCAGTTCTTC. This translates into CASGSVGSNEQFF.

The rearrangement links TRBV7-6 to TRBJ2-7, with D possibly being TRBD1 (5 bases). The ends were cut back, 3 bases at V and 5 bases at J, with 8 bases in the middle. Germline CDR1 and CDR2: SGHVS and FNYEAQ. This CDR3 region has 12 residues. This CDR3 is CASSLYRNEQYF. The CDR3 nucleotides are TGTGCCAGCAGCTTGTACAGGAACGAGCAGTACTTC. Filled out from reference TRBV7-6 and TRBJ2-7, the complete variable domain reads GAGVSQSPRYKVTKRGQDVALRCDPISGHVSLYWYRQALGQGPEFLTYFNYEAQQDKSGLPNDRFSAERPEGSISTLTIQRTEQRDSAMYRCASSLYRNEQYFGPGTRLTVT.

The chain joins TRBV12-3 or TRBV12-4 to TRBJ2-1; 7 nucleotides align to TRBD1. V lost 7 bases to trimming and J lost 9 bases; unmatched junction nucleotides: 6. The CDR3 is 12 amino acids. CDR3 in DNA: TGTGCCAGCATCCTAACAGGGGTTGAGCAGTTCTTC. It codes for CASILTGVEQFF.

The chain uses TRBV10-3 and TRBJ2-1; 8 bases are shared with TRBD2. The CDR3 consists of 15 residues. V shed 10 bases, J shed 0 bases, and the junction held 8 bases outside the gene matches. From germline, CDR1 is ENHRY and CDR2 SYGVKD. CDR3 nucleotides: TGTGCCACCATGGTGACTAGCGACTCCTACAATGAGCAGTTCTTC. This gives the protein CATMVTSDSYNEQFF.

The chain recombines TRBV5-1 with TRBJ2-3; no reliable D call. The CDR3 loop spans 15 amino acids. Germline lookup yields CDR1 SGHRS and CDR2 YFSETQ. Trimming removed 0 bases at V and 8 bases at J, with 16 bases between. The DNA of the CDR3 is TGCGCCAGCAGCTTGGAGGTAGGGCCGAAGTCTACGCAGTATTTT. It translates to CASSLEVGPKSTQYF.

This clonotype was observed many times. This chain joins TRBV11-1 and TRBJ1-1; 9 nucleotides agree with TRBD1. CDR3 length: 13 residues. The ends lost 4 bases at V and 6 bases at J; junction bases unmatched: 3. Germline lookup yields CDR1 SGHAT and CDR2 FQDESV (reference sequence). DNA for the CDR3: TGTGCCAGCAGCTGGGACAGGGAGGCTGAAGCTTTCTTT. The encoded protein is CASSWDREAEAFF. The whole variable domain, filled in from reference TRBV11-1 and TRBJ1-1, reads EAEVAQSPRYKITEKSQAVAFWCDPISGHATLYWYRQILGQGPELLVQFQDESVVDDSQLPKDRFSAERLKGVDSTLKIQPAELGDSAMYLCASSWDREAEAFFGQGTRLTVV.

This clonotype has at least ten counts. The chain uses TRBV7-8 and TRBJ2-3; D might be TRBD2 (6 bases). Per the germline V gene, CDR1 is SGHVS and CDR2 is FQNEAQ. This CDR3 comprises 15 residues. V was trimmed by 6 bases and J by 3 bases, leaving 16 bases between them. CDR3 region: CASSPGTWGTDTQYF. Written as DNA, the CDR3 is TGTGCCAGCAGTCCCGGGACTTGGGGTACAGATACGCAGTATTTT.

This chain joins TRBV7-3 and TRBJ2-7, with 13 bases identical to TRBD2. Germline lookup yields CDR1 SGHTA and CDR2 FQGTGA. V lost 0 bases and J lost 6; bases outside the gene matches: 11. CDR3 size: 18 residues. This CDR3 is CASSLTAGVGTSGTEQYF. The CDR3 DNA follows: TGTGCCAGCAGCTTAACAGCGGGGGTTGGGACTAGCGGGACCGAGCAGTACTTC.

At least ten counts were recorded for this clonotype. V usage is TRBV11-3 and J usage is TRBJ2-3; unclear D gene. Trimming shortened V by 5 bases and J by 0 bases, and 15 bases separated the two germline ends. There are 16 residues in the CDR3. In germline, CDR1 is SGHNT, CDR2 YENEEA. CDR3 region: CASSPRRQTSTDTQYF. In DNA form, the CDR3 reads TGTGCCAGCAGCCCCAGGCGCCAAACTAGCACAGATACGCAGTATTTT.

This clonotype was observed at least ten times. The rearrangement joins TRBV12-3 or TRBV12-4 to TRBJ2-1, with D hard to call. V was shortened by 11 bases and J by 8 bases, with 10 bases between the two germline ends. This CDR3 is 10 amino acids long. The CDR3 sequence: CASATHEQFF. The CDR3 region has the DNA TGTGCCTCCGCAACACATGAGCAGTTCTTC.

This clonotype came up many times. The CDR3: CASSQDRGKNGYTF. CDR3 sequence (DNA): TGCGCCAGCAGCCAAGATCGAGGGAAGAATGGCTACACCTTC. The chain has TRBV4-1 and TRBJ1-2; no clear D. Germline loops: CDR1 MGHRA, CDR2 YSYEKL. The V and J ends lost 0 bases and 6 bases respectively, with 11 bases between them. The CDR3 has 14 residues.

This clonotype was found once. The chain carries TRBV12-5 and TRBJ2-3; 12 bases are a match to TRBD1. Germline V gene sequence: CDR1 LGHNT, CDR2 FRNRAP. This CDR3 is built from 14 residues. Trimming cost V 5 bases and J 8 bases; bases outside gene matches: 5. This chain's CDR3 is CASGAGQGAGTQYF. The CDR3 DNA reads TGTGCTAGTGGTGCGGGACAGGGGGCAGGTACGCAGTATTTT.

This clonotype has at least ten counts. The V gene is TRBV7-2, the J gene TRBJ2-7; 10 nucleotides match TRBD2. CDR1 is SGHTA and CDR2 is FQGNSA in the germline V gene. This CDR3 comprises 15 residues. The J segment lost 3 bases and the V segment lost 4 bases, leaving 6 bases of the junction unmatched. CDR3 bases: TGTGCCAGCAGCTCGGGGGTAGCGGGAGGCTACGAGCAGTACTTC. Translating it yields CASSSGVAGGYEQYF. Looking up the rest from reference TRBV7-2 and TRBJ2-7 gives the full variable domain: GAGVSQSPSNKVTEKGKDVELRCDPISGHTALYWYRQSLGQGLEFLIYFQGNSAPDKSGLPSDRFSAERTGGSVSTLTIQRTQQEDSAVYLCASSSGVAGGYEQYFGPGTRLTVT.

This clonotype came up many times. The V and J genes are TRBV7-3 and TRBJ2-3; 12 bases line up with TRBD2. V was clipped by 5 bases and J by 6 bases; unmatched bases: 9. This CDR3 comprises 16 residues. Germline lookup yields CDR1 SGHTA and CDR2 FQGTGA. The CDR3 DNA reads TGTGCCAGCAGCCCGTCTAGCGGGAGGGCCGTGGATACGCAGTATTTT. Amino acids: CASSPSSGRAVDTQYF.

This clonotype was detected once. The CDR3 does not end in the conserved phenylalanine or tryptophan, so this is likely a read error. Because the CDR3's place on the DNA is in doubt, the DNA is left out and the CDR3 is given as listed by TCRdb. V is TRBV7-2 and J is TRBJ2-5. Looked up from germline, CDR1 is SGHTA and CDR2 is FQGNSA. Inclusive of both ends, the CDR3 amounts to 15 amino acids. CDR3: CASSPYDVGQETQYL.

This clonotype was observed at least ten times. The chain joins TRBV7-3 to TRBJ2-5; 10 bases match TRBD1. The ends lost 2 bases at V and 6 bases at J; junction bases unmatched: 9. The length of the CDR3 is 16 residues. Germline CDR1 reads SGHTA; CDR2 reads FQGTGA. This CDR3 reads CASSLLGGDRGQTQYF. The CDR3 bases are TGTGCCAGCAGCTTATTAGGGGGGGACAGGGGACAGACCCAGTACTTC. Supplemented by reference TRBV7-3 and TRBJ2-5, the full variable domain reads GAGVSQTPSNKVTEKGKYVELRCDPISGHTALYWYRQSLGQGPEFLIYFQGTGAADDSGLPNDRFFAVRPEGSVSTLKIQRTERGDSAVYLCASSLLGGDRGQTQYFGPGTRLLVL.

This clonotype has a handful of counts. The V call is TRBV28, the J call TRBJ1-2, with TRBD1 as a possible D gene (5 bases). V was cut by 1 base and J by 5 bases, with 11 bases left in between. CDR1 is MDHEN, CDR2 SYDVKM, per germline. This CDR3 region has 14 residues. CDR3 DNA sequence: TGTGCCAGCAGTTTATCCTCAGGGTTTTATGGCTACACCTTC. This gives the protein CASSLSSGFYGYTF.

Concerning this clonotype itself: The germline gene is not matched at one end of the junction; a read error may be the cause. The chain recombines TRBV6-6 with TRBJ1-3, with TRBD1 matching over 7 bases. This CDR3 has 15 residues. CDR1 and CDR2 from the germline V gene are MNHNY and SVGAGI (reference sequence). Here the CDR3 DNA reads TGTGCCAGCAGTCTTCAGACAGGGTCCGGAAACACCATATACTTT. Translated, it gives CASSLQTGSGNTIYF.

This clonotype has a count of ten or more. The rearrangement uses TRBV7-2 and TRBJ2-3, with 11 nucleotides matching TRBD2. The CDR3 sequence is 14 residues long. The V and J ends lost 8 bases and 2 bases, in that order; junction bases with no gene match: 3. The germline CDR1 and CDR2 sequences are SGHTA and FQGNSA. The CDR3 spells CASFSGGATDTQYF. Here the CDR3 DNA reads TGTGCCAGCTTTAGCGGGGGGGCCACAGATACGCAGTATTTT.